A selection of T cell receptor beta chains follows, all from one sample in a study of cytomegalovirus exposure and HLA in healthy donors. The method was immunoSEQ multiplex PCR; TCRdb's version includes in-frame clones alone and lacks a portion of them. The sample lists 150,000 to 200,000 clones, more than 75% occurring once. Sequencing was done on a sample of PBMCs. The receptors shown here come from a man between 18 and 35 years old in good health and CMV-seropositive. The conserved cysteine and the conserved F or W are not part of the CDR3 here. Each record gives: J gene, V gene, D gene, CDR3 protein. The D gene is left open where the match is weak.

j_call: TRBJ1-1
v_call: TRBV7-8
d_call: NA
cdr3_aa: ASSPIGVKNTEAF

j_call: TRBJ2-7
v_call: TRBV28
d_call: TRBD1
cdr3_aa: ASSVTGDFSYEQY

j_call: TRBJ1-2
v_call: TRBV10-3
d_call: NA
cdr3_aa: AISAREGSNYGYT

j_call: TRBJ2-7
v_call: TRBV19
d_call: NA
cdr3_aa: ASSIGQMATYEQY

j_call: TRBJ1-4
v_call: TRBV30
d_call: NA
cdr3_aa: AWRSGEKLF

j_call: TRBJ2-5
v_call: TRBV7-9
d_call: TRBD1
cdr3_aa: ASSLVRTGGKETQY

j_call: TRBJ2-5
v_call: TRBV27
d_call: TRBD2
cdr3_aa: ASSLGGSSETQY

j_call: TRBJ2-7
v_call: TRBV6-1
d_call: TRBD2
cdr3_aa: ASFGGDMSYEQY

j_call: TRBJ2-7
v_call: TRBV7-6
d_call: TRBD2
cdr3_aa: ASSRTSSYEQY

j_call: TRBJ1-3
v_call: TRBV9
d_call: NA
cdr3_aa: ASSVQGQSNTIY

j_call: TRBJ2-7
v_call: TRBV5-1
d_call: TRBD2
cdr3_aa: ASSQTSGNYEQY

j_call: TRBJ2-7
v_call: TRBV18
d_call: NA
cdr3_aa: ASSPPGRNEQY

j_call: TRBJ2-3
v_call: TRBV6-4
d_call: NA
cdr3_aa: ASRPQGSGGDTQY

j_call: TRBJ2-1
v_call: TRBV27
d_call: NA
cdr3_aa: ASSLVRESYNEQF

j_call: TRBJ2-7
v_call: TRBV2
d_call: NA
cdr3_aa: ASKSEGPLGEQY

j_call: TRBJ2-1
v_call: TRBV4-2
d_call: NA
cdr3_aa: ASSRTGDSAYNEQF

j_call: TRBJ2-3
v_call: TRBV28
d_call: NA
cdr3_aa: ASSLYGGADTQY

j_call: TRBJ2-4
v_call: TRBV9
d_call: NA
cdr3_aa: ASSGPDGKNIQY

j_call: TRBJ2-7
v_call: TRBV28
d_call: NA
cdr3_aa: ASRSQGGLNYEQY

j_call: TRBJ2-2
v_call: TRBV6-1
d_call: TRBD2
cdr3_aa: ASSELAGATGELF

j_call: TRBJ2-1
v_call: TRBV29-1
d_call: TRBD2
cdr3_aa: SVERTSGSGYNEQF

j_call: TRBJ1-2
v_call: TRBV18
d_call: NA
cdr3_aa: ASSPRPGAESGYGYT

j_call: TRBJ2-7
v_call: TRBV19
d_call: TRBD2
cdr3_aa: ASSIQASGHRSYEQY

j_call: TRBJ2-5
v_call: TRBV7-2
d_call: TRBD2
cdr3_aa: ASSRFSGSQETQY

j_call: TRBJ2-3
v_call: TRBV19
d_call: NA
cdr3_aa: ASSPLRDTQY

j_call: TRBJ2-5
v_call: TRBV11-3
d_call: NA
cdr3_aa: ASSLEGSQETQY

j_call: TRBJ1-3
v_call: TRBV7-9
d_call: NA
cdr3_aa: ASSSPPGNTIY

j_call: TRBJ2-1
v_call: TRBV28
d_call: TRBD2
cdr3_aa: ASSPTAGGAGEQF

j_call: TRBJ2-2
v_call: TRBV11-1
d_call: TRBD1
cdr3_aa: ASSASRGRSTGELF

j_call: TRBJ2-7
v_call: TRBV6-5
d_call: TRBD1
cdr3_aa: ASSYSRQGAYEQY

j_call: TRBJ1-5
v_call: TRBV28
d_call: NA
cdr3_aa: ASSFQGRNQPQH

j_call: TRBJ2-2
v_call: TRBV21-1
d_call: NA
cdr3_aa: ASSDVFVRRGTGELF

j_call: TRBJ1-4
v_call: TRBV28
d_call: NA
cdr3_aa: ASSPGPPGRLF

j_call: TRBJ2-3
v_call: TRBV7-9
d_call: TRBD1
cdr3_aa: ASSLDRDTDTQY

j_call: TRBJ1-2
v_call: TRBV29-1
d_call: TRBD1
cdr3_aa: SAPSGWDRGDGYT

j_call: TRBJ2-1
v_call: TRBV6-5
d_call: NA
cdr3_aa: ASSPRPGNVI

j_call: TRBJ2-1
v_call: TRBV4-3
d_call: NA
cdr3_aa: ASSQEGRPSEEQF

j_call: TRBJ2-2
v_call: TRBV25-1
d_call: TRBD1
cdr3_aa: ASSVPGQGPTGELF

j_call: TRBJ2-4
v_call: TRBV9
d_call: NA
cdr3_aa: ASSVRDTNLQY

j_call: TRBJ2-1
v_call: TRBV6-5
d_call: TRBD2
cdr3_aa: ASSPGTTYSNEQF

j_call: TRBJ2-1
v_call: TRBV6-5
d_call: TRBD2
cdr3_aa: ASSYVPRWGGNEQF

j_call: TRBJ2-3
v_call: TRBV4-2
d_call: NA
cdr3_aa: ASSQELTTSDTQY

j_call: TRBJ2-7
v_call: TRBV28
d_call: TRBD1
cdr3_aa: ASTLQGAAWDEQY

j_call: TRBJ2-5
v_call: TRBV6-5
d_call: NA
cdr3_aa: ASSYSQSGGKETQY

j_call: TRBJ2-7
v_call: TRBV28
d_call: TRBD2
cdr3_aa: ASSLASAGGGEQY

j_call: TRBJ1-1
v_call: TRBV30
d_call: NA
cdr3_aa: AWARARSTEAF

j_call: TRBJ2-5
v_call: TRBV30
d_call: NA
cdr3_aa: AWSDLTRSKTQY

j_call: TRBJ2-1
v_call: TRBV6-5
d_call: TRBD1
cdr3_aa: ASRSGQPRNEQF

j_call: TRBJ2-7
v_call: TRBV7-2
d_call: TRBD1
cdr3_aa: ASSYGTGNEQY

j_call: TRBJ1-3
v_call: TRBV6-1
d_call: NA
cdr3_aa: ASSSGGNTIY

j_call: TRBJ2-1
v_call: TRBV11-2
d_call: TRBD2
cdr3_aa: ASSSPGTRSLSYNEQF

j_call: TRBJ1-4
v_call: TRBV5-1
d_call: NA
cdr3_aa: ASSLSRAGEKLF

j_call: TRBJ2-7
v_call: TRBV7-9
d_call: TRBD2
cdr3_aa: ASTETSGAYEQY